Listed here are 31 T cell receptor beta chains from one sample, sequenced in a study of Graves' ophthalmopathy and Graves' hyperthyroidism. The authors amplified TCR beta CDR3 regions from RNA transcripts. After a first-round RT-PCR with HTBI primers, a second-round multiplex PCR was run. TCRdb independently ran MiXCR on the multiplex PCR reads; one entry per CDR3 protein. The table shows around 660,000 distinct CDR3 sequences, with about 38% occurring only once. Sequencing was performed on peripheral blood. The receptors come from an adult man with Graves' ophthalmopathy.

This clonotype has ten or more counts. J is TRBJ1-1 and V is TRBV25-1; TRBD1 aligns across 8 bases. This CDR3 spans 16 amino acids. Unmatched junction bases numbered 12, after V lost 5 bases and J lost 4 bases. From germline, CDR1 is MGHDK and CDR2 SYGVNS. The CDR3 region has the DNA TGTGCCAGCAGTCCCCGAACGGACAGGGTCGGCACTGAAGCTTTCTTT. This gives the protein CASSPRTDRVGTEAFF.

As regards this clonotype: This may be a read error, as it is one base from a much larger clone. Lacking the conserved final phenylalanine or tryptophan, this CDR3 likely reflects a read error. This chain connects TRBV5-1 to TRBJ1-6; D unresolved. CDR3 length: 14 amino acids. CDR1 SGHRS and CDR2 YFSETQ come from the germline V gene. CDR3 in amino acids: CASSLDGINSPLHL. The CDR3 coding sequence is TGTGCCAGCAGCTTGGACGGGATCAATTCACCCCTCCACCTT.

The chain has TRBV27 and TRBJ2-2; the D gene is possibly TRBD2 (5 bases). The CDR3 is 15 amino acids. Per the germline V gene, CDR1 is MNHEY and CDR2 is SMNVEV (reference sequence). V dropped 7 bases and J dropped 8 bases, with 20 bases sitting between them. The CDR3 coding sequence is TGTGCCAGCACCCTTTCCGGAGCGGCACTAGGGGAGCTGTTTTTT. Protein product: CASTLSGAALGELFF.

For this clonotype: One junction end does not reproduce the germline sequence, and a read error may be involved. J is TRBJ2-5 and V is TRBV19, with 7 bases lining up with TRBD2. This CDR3 spans 16 amino acids. CDR1 and CDR2 (germline): LNHDA, SQIVND (reference sequence). The CDR3 coding sequence is TGTGCCAGTAGTACCCTGCTAGCGGCGCTCCAAGAGGCCCAGTACTTC. Translating gives CASSTLLAALQEAQYF.

This clonotype was counted many times. The CDR3 loop is CASSGAGEFQETQYF. As DNA, the CDR3 is TGTGCCAGCAGTGGGGCAGGCGAATTCCAAGAGACCCAGTACTTC. This chain joins TRBV2 and TRBJ2-5; D is unresolved. This CDR3 is 15 amino acids long. Trimming stripped 4 bases from V and 1 base from J, with 13 bases between. The germline CDR1 and CDR2 sequences are SNHLY and FYNNEI.

This chain links TRBV25-1 with TRBJ2-7; D is unclear. Looked up from germline, CDR1 is MGHDK and CDR2 is SYGVNS. This CDR3 comprises 13 residues. V was clipped by 8 bases and J by 3 bases, with 14 bases between them. The CDR3: CASSPDGYYEQYF. The CDR3, as DNA: TGTGCCAGCTCACCGGACGGTTACTACGAGCAGTACTTC.

The gene calls are TRBV25-1 and TRBJ1-2; 9 nucleotides agree with TRBD1. The CDR3 extends over 11 amino acids. Germline values: CDR1 MGHDK, CDR2 SYGVNS. J was trimmed by 12 bases and V by 5 bases; bases with no gene match: 4. The CDR3 DNA reads TGTGCCAGCAGTCAGGACAGGGGAAACACCTTC. Protein sequence: CASSQDRGNTF.

There are many counts of this clonotype. Sequence at one end of the junction differs from germline and may be a read error. The chain employs TRBV5-1 and TRBJ2-7; D is uncertain. The CDR3 runs 11 residues. Germline CDR1 reads SGHRS; CDR2 reads YFSETQ. CDR3: CASSNTYEQYF. CDR3 nucleotide sequence: TGTGCCAGCAGCAACACCTACGAGCAGTACTTC.

This clonotype showed up just a few times. This sequence may be a read error, since a much larger clone differs from it by one base. The chain joins TRBV5-1 to TRBJ1-2; 8 bases fit TRBD1. Germline V lookup: CDR1 SGHRS, CDR2 YFSETQ. This CDR3 comprises 14 residues. In DNA form, the CDR3 reads TGCGCCAGCAGTCGACAGGGGCTAGGGTATGGCTACGCCTTC. Its translation is CASSRQGLGYGYAF.

In this sample, this clonotype turned up once. V gene TRBV10-3 combines with J gene TRBJ2-5, with 8 bases identical to TRBD1. The CDR3 has 13 amino acids. The J segment lost 10 bases and the V segment lost 5 bases, leaving 9 bases of the junction unmatched. Per germline, CDR1 ENHRY and CDR2 SYGVKD. CDR3 nucleotide sequence: TGTGCCATCAGTCTAGCGACAGGGGTTGACCAGTACTTC. Translating gives CAISLATGVDQYF.

Ten or more counts support this clonotype. This chain links TRBV11-2 with TRBJ2-7; D remains unclear. This CDR3 has 15 residues. Trimming took 1 base from V and 3 from J, leaving 13 bases between them. Germline V gene data show CDR1 as SGHAT and CDR2 as FQNNGV. CDR3 loop: CASSLADGAFYEQYF. In DNA, the CDR3 is TGTGCCAGCAGCTTAGCGGACGGAGCATTCTACGAGCAGTACTTC.

This clonotype was seen at least ten times. The J gene is TRBJ2-2, the V gene TRBV15; 10 nucleotides align to TRBD2. CDR3 length: 15 residues. The germline V gene encodes CDR1 LNHNV and CDR2 YYDKDF (reference sequence). With V trimmed by 6 bases and J by 3 bases, 4 bases remained unmatched. As DNA, the CDR3 is TGTGCCACCAGAGCGGGGGGGGTCGACACCGGGGAGCTGTTTTTT. As protein: CATRAGGVDTGELFF.

This clonotype was detected many times. The chain recombines TRBV20-1 with TRBJ1-2; 9 bases agree with TRBD1. Germline-derived CDR1 and CDR2 are DFQATT and SNEGSKA (reference sequence). The V gene end was trimmed by 4 bases and the J gene end by 3 bases; junction bases not matched to a gene: 3. The CDR3 length is 13 residues. The CDR3 sequence: CSAIRTGDYGYTF. The DNA of the CDR3 is TGCAGTGCTATTAGGACAGGGGACTATGGCTACACCTTC.

The genes are TRBV6-5 and TRBJ2-5, with 7 nucleotides matching TRBD1. The ends lost 4 bases at V and 4 bases at J; junction bases unmatched: 6. The CDR3 is 14 amino acids. Germline values: CDR1 MNHEY, CDR2 SVGAGI. The CDR3 DNA follows: TGTGCCAGCAGTTTTGACAGGGTAGGAGAGACCCAGTACTTC. Residues: CASSFDRVGETQYF.

CDR3 residues: CASRGGRGEAFF. Written as DNA, the CDR3 is TGTGCCAGCAGGGGGGGCCGCGGTGAAGCTTTCTTT. The chain uses TRBV9 and TRBJ1-1; D might be TRBD1 (6 bases). V was cut by 5 bases and J by 7 bases, with 12 bases left in between. CDR1 is SGDLS, CDR2 YYNGEE, per germline. The CDR3 consists of 12 residues.

Turning to this clonotype: Lacking the conserved final phenylalanine or tryptophan, this CDR3 likely reflects a read error. This chain links TRBV4-2 with TRBJ1-4; D call uncertain. The germline CDR1 and CDR2 sequences are LGHNA and YNFKEQ. The ends were cut back, 4 bases at V and 0 bases at J, with 12 bases in the middle. The length of the CDR3 is 16 residues. CDR3 nucleotide sequence: TGTGCCAGCAGCCCGAACAGATTTGCAACTAATGAAAAACTGTTTCTT. This codes for CASSPNRFATNEKLFL.

This clonotype was observed at least ten times. V and J are TRBV7-9 and TRBJ2-7; TRBD2 matches 9 bases. V was clipped by 10 bases and J by 3 bases; unmatched bases: 13. Germline V gives CDR1 SEHNR, CDR2 FQNEAQ (reference sequence). The CDR3 spans 15 residues. The CDR3 reads CATRGDWREGYEQYF. The CDR3 bases are TGTGCCACCAGGGGGGACTGGCGGGAGGGCTACGAGCAGTACTTC.

This clonotype came up many times. The chain joins TRBV2 to TRBJ2-7; 13 nucleotides line up with TRBD2. This CDR3 region has 15 residues. Trimming took 6 bases from V and 2 from J; bases not matched to a gene: 4. CDR1 is SNHLY, CDR2 FYNNEI, per germline. The CDR3 DNA is TGTGCCAGCAGCGGGACTAGCGGGACCCCCTACGAGCAGTACTTC. This codes for CASSGTSGTPYEQYF.

CDR3 protein: CASSYEGGGTEAFF. The CDR3 DNA reads TGTGCCAGCAGTTACGAGGGAGGAGGCACTGAAGCTTTCTTT. V usage is TRBV6-5 and J usage is TRBJ1-1; D is unclear. Germline CDR1 is MNHEY and CDR2 is SVGAGI. Between the trimmed V and J ends, which lost 2 bases and 4 bases, there was a span of 11 bases. This CDR3 is built from 14 residues.

This clonotype was counted ten times or more. The chain employs TRBV7-8 and TRBJ2-2; D remains unclear. V dropped 5 bases and J dropped 5 bases, with 9 bases sitting between them. CDR1 SGHVS and CDR2 FQNEAQ come from the germline V gene. The CDR3 loop spans 13 amino acids. In DNA, the CDR3 is TGTGCCAGCAGCCTGACAAGTACCGGGGAGCTGTTTTTT. This translates into CASSLTSTGELFF.

This clonotype was picked up many times. CDR3 loop: CASSLMTGDKKYF. In DNA, the CDR3 is TGTGCCAGCAGCTTAATGACAGGGGATAAGAAGTACTTC. V is TRBV7-9 and J is TRBJ2-7; TRBD1 agrees at 8 bases. The CDR3 consists of 13 residues. In germline, CDR1 is SEHNR, CDR2 FQNEAQ (reference sequence). V lost 2 bases, J lost 11 bases, and 8 bases stayed unmatched.

This sequence joins TRBV10-3 and TRBJ1-5; no clear D gene. V dropped 2 bases and J dropped 13 bases, with 6 bases sitting between them. Looked up from germline, CDR1 is ENHRY and CDR2 is SYGVKD. The CDR3 runs to 10 residues. Here the CDR3 reads CAISEPGQHF. The CDR3 DNA reads TGTGCCATCAGTGAGCCGGGACAGCATTTT.

This clonotype was seen repeatedly, ten times or more. The V call is TRBV9, the J call TRBJ1-6, with D hard to call. This CDR3 is built from 13 residues. In germline, CDR1 is SGDLS, CDR2 YYNGEE. V dropped 0 bases and J dropped 7 bases, with 5 bases sitting between them. The CDR3 loop is CASSVGRNSPLHF. In DNA form, the CDR3 reads TGTGCCAGCAGCGTAGGCCGAAATTCACCCCTCCACTTT.

The chain links TRBV2 to TRBJ2-7; TRBD1 is a possible D gene (6 bases). Deletions cut 4 bases from V and 4 bases from J, with 11 bases between. The CDR3 runs 13 residues. The germline V gene encodes CDR1 SNHLY and CDR2 FYNNEI. CDR3 region: CASSGQVGYEQYF. The CDR3 region has the DNA TGTGCCAGCAGTGGACAGGTGGGGTACGAGCAGTACTTC.

The table lists this clonotype with many counts. V gene TRBV7-9 combines with J gene TRBJ1-1; weak D call: TRBD1 (5 bases). V was trimmed by 7 bases and J by 3 bases, leaving 12 bases between them. This CDR3 has 13 amino acids. The germline CDR1 and CDR2 sequences are SEHNR and FQNEAQ (reference sequence). This chain's CDR3 is CASIADSYTEAFF. For the CDR3, the DNA is TGTGCCAGCATAGCAGACAGTTACACTGAAGCTTTCTTT.

This clonotype was observed a few times. V and J are TRBV6-5 and TRBJ2-7; TRBD2 might be the D (6 bases). Looked up from germline, CDR1 is MNHEY and CDR2 is SVGAGI. Trimming stripped 3 bases from V and 2 bases from J, with 14 bases between. The CDR3 is 15 amino acids. In nucleotides, the CDR3 is TGTGCCAGCAGTTATCCCGGGAGCCATGCCTACGAGCAGTACTTC. Translating it yields CASSYPGSHAYEQYF.

The V call is TRBV3-1, the J call TRBJ1-3; D remains ambiguous. Germline CDR1 is LGHDT and CDR2 is YNNKEL (reference sequence). The CDR3 has 12 amino acids. Trimming shortened V by 2 bases and J by 10 bases, and 9 bases separated the two germline ends. For the CDR3, the DNA is TGTGCCAGCAGCCAATCCTGGGGTACCATATATTTT. This codes for CASSQSWGTIYF.

This chain uses TRBV4-3 with TRBJ2-7; D ambiguous. V was cut by 2 bases and J by 7 bases, with 12 bases left in between. CDR1 LGHNA and CDR2 YSLEER come from the germline V gene. The CDR3 is 13 amino acids. The CDR3 sequence: CASSQQLPREQYV. CDR3 in DNA: TGCGCCAGCAGCCAACAACTACCTAGGGAGCAGTACGTC.

The rearrangement links TRBV6-5 to TRBJ1-1; 10 bases agree with TRBD1. V trimming: 0 bases; J trimming: 7 bases; junction bases outside the gene matches: 2. CDR3 size: 14 residues. Looked up from germline, CDR1 is MNHEY and CDR2 is SVGAGI. The DNA for the CDR3 is TGTGCCAGCAGTTACTCCCGGGACAGGGGTGAAGCTTTCTTT. It codes for CASSYSRDRGEAFF.

As to this clonotype: A read error is possible here, since a much larger clone lies one base away. CDR3 sequence: CASSRQPENTIYF. CDR3 nucleotide sequence: TGTGCCAGCAGTCGACAGCCTGAAAACACCATATATTTT. V and J are TRBV6-6 and TRBJ1-3, with D possibly TRBD1 on 5 matching bases. The CDR3 spans 13 residues. CDR1 is MNHNY, CDR2 SVGAGI, per germline (reference sequence). V was pared by 5 bases and J by 6 bases, with 11 bases between.

This clonotype was observed many times. The chain is built from TRBV19 and TRBJ1-1; TRBD1 is a possible D gene (6 bases). V lost 6 bases and J lost 1, with 12 bases in between. The CDR3 is made up of 14 amino acids. Germline V gives CDR1 LNHDA, CDR2 SQIVND (reference sequence). CDR3 region: CASRTTGTNTEAFF. As DNA, the CDR3 is TGTGCCAGTAGGACAACAGGGACGAACACTGAAGCTTTCTTT.